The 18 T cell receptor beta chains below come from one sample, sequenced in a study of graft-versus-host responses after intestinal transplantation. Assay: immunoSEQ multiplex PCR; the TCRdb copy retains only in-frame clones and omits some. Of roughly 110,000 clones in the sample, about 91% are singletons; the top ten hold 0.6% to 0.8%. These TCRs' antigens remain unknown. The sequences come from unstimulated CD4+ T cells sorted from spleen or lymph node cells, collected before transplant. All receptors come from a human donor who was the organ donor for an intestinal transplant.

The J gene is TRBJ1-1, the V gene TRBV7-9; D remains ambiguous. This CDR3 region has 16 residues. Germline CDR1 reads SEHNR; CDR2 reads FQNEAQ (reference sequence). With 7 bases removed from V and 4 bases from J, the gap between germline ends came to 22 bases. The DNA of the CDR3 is TGTGCCAGCATCCCACTTTCGGCAGGTTCTCTCACTGAAGCTTTCTTT. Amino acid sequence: CASIPLSAGSLTEAFF.

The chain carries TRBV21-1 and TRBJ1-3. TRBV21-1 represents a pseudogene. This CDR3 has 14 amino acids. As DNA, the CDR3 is TGTGCCAGCAGCAAACGGGGCTCTGGAAACACCATATATTTT. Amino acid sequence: CASSKRGSGNTIYF.

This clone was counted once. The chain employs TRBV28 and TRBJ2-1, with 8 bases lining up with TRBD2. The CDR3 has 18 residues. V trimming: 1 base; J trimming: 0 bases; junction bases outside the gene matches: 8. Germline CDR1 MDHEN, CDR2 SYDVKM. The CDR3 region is CASSLFKERGSSYNEQFF. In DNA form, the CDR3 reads TGTGCCAGCAGTTTATTTAAAGAGCGGGGGAGCTCCTACAATGAGCAGTTCTTC.

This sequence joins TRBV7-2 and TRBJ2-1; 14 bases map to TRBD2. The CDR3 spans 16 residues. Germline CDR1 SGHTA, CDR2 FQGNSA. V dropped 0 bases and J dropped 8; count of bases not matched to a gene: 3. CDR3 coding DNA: TGTGCCAGCAGCTTAGCGACTAGCGGGAGGGCCCATGAGCAGTTCTTC. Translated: CASSLATSGRAHEQFF.

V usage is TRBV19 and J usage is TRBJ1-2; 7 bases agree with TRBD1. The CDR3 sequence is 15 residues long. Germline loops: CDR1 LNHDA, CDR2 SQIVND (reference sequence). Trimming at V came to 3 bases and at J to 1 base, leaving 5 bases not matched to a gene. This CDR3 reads CASSIRGTVNYGYTF. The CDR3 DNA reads TGTGCCAGTAGTATTAGGGGGACAGTTAACTATGGCTACACCTTC.

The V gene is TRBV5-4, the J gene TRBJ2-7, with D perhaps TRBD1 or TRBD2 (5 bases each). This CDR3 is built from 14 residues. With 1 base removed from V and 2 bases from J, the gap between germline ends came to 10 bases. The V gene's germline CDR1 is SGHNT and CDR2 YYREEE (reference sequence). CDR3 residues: CASSLRDGTYEQYF. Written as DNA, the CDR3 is TGTGCCAGCAGCTTGCGGGACGGTACCTACGAGCAGTACTTC. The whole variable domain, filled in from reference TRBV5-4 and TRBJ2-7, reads ETGVTQSPTHLIKTRGQQVTLRCSSQSGHNTVSWYQQALGQGPQFIFQYYREEENGRGNFPPRFSGLQFPNYSSELNVNALELDDSALYLCASSLRDGTYEQYFGPGTRLTVT.

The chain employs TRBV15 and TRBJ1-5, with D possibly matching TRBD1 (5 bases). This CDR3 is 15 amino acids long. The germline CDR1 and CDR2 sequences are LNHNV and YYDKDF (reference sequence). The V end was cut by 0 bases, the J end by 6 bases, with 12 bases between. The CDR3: CATSRDYTGLQPQHF. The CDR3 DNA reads TGTGCCACCAGCAGAGATTACACGGGGCTTCAGCCCCAGCATTTT.

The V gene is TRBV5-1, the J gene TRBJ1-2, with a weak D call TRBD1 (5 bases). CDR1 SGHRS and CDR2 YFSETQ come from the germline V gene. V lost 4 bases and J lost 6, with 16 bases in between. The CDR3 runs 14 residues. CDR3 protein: CASSLGTEGDGYTF. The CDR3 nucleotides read TGCGCCAGCAGCCTGGGGACGGAAGGGGATGGCTACACCTTC.

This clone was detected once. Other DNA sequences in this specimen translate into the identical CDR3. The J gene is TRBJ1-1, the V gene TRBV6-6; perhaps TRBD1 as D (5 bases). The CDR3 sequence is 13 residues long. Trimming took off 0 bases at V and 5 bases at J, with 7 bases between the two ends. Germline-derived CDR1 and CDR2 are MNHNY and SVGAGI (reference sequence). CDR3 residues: CASSYSGGTEAFF. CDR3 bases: TGTGCCAGCAGTTACTCGGGGGGGACTGAAGCTTTCTTT.

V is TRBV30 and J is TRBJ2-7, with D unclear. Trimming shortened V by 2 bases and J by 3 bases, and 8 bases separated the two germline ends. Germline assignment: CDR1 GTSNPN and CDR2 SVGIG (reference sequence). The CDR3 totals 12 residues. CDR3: CAWSRLFYEQYF. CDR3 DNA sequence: TGTGCCTGGAGTAGACTCTTCTACGAGCAGTACTTC.

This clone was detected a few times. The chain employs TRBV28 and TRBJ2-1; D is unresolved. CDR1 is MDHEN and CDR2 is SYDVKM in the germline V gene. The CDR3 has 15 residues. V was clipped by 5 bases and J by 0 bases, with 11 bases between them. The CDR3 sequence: CASSLVTGSYNEQFF. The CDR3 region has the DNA TGTGCCAGCAGTCTGGTTACTGGCTCCTACAATGAGCAGTTCTTC.

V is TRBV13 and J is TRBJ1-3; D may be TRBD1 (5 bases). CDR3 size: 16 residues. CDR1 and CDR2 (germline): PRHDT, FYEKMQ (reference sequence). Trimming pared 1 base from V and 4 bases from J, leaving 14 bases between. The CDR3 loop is CASSLEGRVNGNTIYF. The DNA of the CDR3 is TGTGCCAGCAGCTTAGAAGGCAGGGTGAACGGAAACACCATATATTTT.

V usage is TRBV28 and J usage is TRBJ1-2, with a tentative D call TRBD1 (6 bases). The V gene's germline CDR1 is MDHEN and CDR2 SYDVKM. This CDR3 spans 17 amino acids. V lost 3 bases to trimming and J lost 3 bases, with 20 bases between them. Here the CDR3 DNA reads TGTGCCAGCAGTTTGGGGGCCGTTACTTCAGGGGACTATGGCTACACCTTC. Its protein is CASSLGAVTSGDYGYTF.

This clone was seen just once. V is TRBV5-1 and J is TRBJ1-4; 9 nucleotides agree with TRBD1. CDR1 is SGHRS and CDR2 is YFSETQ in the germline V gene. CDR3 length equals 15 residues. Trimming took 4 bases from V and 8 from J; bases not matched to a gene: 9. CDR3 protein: CASSNRDRAGEKLFF. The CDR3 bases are TGCGCCAGCAGCAACCGGGACAGGGCAGGGGAAAAACTGTTTTTT.

The CDR3 region is CASSLGATQYF. The CDR3 region has the DNA TGTGCCAGCAGCTTGGGGGCGACCCAGTACTTC. The chain employs TRBV5-5 and TRBJ2-5; D gene uncertain. The CDR3 spans 11 residues. The germline V gene has CDR1 SGHKS and CDR2 YYEKEE (reference sequence). V was shortened by 0 bases and J by 7 bases, with 4 bases between the two germline ends.

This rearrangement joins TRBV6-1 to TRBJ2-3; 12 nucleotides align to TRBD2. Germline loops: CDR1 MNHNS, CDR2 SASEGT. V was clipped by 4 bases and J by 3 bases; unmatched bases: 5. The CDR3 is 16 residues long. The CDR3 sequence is CASSVQLAGGTDTQYF. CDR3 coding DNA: TGTGCCAGCAGTGTCCAACTAGCGGGGGGAACAGATACGCAGTATTTT.

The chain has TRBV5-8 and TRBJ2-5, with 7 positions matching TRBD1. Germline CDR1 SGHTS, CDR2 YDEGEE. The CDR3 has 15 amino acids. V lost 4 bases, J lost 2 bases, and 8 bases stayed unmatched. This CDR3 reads CASSLLWTGQETQYF. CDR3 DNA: TGTGCCAGCAGCCTGCTGTGGACAGGTCAAGAGACCCAGTACTTC.

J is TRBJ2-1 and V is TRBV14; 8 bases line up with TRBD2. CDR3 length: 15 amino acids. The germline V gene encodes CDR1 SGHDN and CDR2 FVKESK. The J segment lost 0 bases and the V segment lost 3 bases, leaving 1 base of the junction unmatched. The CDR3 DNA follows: TGTGCCAGCAGCCAGCTAGCGGGCTCCTACAATGAGCAGTTCTTC. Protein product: CASSQLAGSYNEQFF.